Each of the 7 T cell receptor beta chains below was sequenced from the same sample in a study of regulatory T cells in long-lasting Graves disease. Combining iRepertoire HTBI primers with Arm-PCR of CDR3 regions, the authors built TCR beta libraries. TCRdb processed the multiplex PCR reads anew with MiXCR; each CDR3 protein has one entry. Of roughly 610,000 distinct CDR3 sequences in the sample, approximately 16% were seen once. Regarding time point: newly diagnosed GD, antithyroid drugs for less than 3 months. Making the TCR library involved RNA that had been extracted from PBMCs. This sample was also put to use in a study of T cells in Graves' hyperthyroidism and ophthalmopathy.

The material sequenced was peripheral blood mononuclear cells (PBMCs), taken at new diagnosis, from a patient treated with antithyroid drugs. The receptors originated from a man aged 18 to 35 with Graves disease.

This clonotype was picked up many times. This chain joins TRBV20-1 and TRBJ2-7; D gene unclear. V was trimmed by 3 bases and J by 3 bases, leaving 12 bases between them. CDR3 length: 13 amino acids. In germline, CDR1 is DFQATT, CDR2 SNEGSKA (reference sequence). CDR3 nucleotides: TGCAGTGCTAGCGAGGTGCGGTACTACGAGCAGTACTTC. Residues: CSASEVRYYEQYF.

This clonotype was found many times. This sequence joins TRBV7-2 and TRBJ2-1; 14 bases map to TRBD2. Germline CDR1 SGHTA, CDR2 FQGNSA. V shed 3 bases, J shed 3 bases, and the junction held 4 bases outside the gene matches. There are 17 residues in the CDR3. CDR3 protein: CASSLGTSGRFYNEQFF. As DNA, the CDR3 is TGTGCCAGCAGCTTGGGGACTAGCGGGAGATTCTACAATGAGCAGTTCTTC.

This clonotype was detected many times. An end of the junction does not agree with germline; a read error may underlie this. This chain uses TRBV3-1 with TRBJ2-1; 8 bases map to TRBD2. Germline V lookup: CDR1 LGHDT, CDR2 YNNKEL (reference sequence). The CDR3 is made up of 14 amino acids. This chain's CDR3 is CASSQTPKGLAGVF. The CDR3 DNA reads TGTGCCAGCAGCCAAACCCCAAAGGGGCTAGCGGGCGTCTTC.

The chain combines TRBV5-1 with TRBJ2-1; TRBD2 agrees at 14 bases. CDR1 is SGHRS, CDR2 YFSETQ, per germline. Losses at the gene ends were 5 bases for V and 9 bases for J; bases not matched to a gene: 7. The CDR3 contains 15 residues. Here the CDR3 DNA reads TGCGCCAGCAGTTACGGGACTAGCGGGAGACTTGAGCAGTTCTTC. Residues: CASSYGTSGRLEQFF.

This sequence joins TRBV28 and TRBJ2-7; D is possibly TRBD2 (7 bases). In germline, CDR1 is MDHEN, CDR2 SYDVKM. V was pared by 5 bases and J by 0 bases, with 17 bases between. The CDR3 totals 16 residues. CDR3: CASSRDGGRRSYEQYF. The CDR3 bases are TGTGCCAGCAGTCGTGACGGGGGGCGGCGCTCCTACGAGCAGTACTTC.

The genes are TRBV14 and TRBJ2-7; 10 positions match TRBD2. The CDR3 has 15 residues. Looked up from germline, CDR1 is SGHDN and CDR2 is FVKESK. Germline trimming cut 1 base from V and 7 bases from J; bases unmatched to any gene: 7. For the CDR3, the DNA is TGTGCCAGCAGCCAAGTCCTAGCGGGAGTCGGTGAGCAGTACTTC. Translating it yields CASSQVLAGVGEQYF.

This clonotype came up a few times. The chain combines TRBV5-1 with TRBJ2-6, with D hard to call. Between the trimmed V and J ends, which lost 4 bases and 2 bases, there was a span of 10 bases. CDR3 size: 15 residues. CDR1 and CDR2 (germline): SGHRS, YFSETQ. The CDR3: CASSPGQAGANVLTF. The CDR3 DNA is TGCGCCAGCAGCCCCGGCCAAGCTGGGGCCAACGTCCTGACTTTC. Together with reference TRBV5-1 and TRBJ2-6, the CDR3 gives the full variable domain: KAGVTQTPRYLIKTRGQQVTLSCSPISGHRSVSWYQQTPGQGLQFLFEYFSETQRNKGNFPGRFSGRQFSNSRSEMNVSTLELGDSALYLCASSPGQAGANVLTFGAGSRLTVL.